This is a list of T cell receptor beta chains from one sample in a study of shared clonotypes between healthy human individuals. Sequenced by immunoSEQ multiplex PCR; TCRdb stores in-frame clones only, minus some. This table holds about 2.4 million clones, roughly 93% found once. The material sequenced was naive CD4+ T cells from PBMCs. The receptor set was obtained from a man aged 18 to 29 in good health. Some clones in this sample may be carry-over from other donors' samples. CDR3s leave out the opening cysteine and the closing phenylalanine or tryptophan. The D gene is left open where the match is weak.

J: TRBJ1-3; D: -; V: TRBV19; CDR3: ASRNRETGNTIY
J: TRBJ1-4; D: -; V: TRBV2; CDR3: ASSAAAGIMGEKLF
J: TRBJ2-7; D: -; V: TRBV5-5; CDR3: ASSLYGKGYEQY
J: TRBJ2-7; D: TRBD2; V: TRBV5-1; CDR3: ASRMTSGSGSYEQY
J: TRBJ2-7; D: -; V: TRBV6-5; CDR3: ASSYSLHYEQY
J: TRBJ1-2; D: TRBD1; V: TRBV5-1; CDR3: ASSLGDRGFTGYT
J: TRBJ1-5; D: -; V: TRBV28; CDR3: ASRNRAYDQPQH
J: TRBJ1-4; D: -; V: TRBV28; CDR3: ASSVYGFGEGKLF
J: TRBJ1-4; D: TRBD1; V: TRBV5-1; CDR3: ASSLRQGDEKLF
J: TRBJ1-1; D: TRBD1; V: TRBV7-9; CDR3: ASRKTMDRANTEAF
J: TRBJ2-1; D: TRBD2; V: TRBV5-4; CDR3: ASSLRSGRAWEQF
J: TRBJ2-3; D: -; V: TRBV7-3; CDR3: ASSPSTEGTQY
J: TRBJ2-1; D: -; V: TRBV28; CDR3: ASEDSGSSYNEQF
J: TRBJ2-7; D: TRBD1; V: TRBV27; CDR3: ASRLSGGYEQY
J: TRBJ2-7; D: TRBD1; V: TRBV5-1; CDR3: ASSLGPKGQGHEQY
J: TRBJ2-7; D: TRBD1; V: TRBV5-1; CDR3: ASSPLDRGPEQY
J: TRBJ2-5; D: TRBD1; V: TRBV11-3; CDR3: ASSLSGIEGMRGQETQY
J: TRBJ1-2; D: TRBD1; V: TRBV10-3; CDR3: AISEGQGTYGYT
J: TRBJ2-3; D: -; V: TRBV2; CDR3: ASRSRTQMDTQY
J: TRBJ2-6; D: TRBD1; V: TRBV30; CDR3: AYTTGYGPAGANVLT
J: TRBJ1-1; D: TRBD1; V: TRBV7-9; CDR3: ASSPRDRGVVGNTEAF
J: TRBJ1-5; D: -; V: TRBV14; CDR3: ASSQDKPQPQH
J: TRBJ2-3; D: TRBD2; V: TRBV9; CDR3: ASSALVAGVTDTQY
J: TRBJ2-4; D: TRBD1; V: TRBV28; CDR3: ASSSVDRLAKNIQY
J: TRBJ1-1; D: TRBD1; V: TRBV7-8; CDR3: ASSLVGMAGGFTEAF
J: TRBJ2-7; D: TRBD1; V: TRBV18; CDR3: ASSPASGTGGNEQY
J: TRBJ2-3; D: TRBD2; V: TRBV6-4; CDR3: ASSVSGRATDTQY
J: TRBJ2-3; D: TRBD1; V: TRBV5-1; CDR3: ASSLGTGPTDTQY
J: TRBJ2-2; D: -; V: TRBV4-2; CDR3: ASSPSGRSNTGELF
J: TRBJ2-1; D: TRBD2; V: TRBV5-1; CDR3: ASSLVAGPAYNEQF
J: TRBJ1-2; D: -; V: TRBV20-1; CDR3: SASPMSPV
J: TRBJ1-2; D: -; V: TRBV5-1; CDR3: ASSEMFDGYT
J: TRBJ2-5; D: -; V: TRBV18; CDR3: ASSPPGTKETQY
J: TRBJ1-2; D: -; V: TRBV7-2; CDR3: ASSLNFNYGYT
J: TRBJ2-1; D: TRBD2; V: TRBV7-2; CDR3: ASSLNSGRASNEQF
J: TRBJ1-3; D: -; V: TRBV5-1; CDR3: ASSSDRPGNTIY
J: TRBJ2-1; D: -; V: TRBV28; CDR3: ASSNPTRVNEQF
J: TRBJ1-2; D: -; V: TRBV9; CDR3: ASSTRAGSRYGYT
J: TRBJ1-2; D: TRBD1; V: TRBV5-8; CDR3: ASRSRGSGYGYT
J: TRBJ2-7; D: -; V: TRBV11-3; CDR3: ASSSTPLYEQY
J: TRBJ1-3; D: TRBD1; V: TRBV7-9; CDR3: ASSTTRQGVNTIY